This T cell receptor beta chain was identified in a study of cytomegalovirus exposure and HLA in healthy donors (dated by TCRdb to about 2017). Describing the broader study: An earlier analysis of a few hundred of the donors reported under 300 Gb of sequence data and about 120 million unique TCR beta sequences obtained from roughly 180 million T cells. About 280 gigabases of sequencing data and approximately 91 million unique TCR sequences made up an early release that covered approximately 700 HLA-typed donors. Among the approximately 430 genotyped donors, about 83% belonged to the genetic ancestry cluster associated with self-reported Caucasian donors. The study aimed to test whether signatures of past pathogen exposure could be identified by cataloging public T cell receptors. The study profiled the T cell repertoires of under 700 subjects by immunosequencing and related them to cytomegalovirus serostatus. In addition to the first cohort of roughly 700 subjects, a separate validation cohort of 130 or so different subjects was used. To predict cytomegalovirus infection status, the study combined high-throughput TCR immunosequencing, statistical association of individual TCRs with disease status, and machine learning. To study patterns of TCR occurrence, a later analysis re-analyzed previously published TCR beta repertoires from several hundred donors and added high-resolution HLA genotyping. Rather than drawing on any new phenotypic data, the later analysis identified candidate immune exposures from TCR beta sequences and the way those sequences occurred across donors. An earlier analysis of around 580 of the donors used high-throughput TCR beta sequencing to judge whether each TCR beta V gene segment behaved as functional or pseudogenic. Alongside the repertoire data, information on donor age, sex, ethnicity and CMV serostatus was compiled. In a later genetic analysis, genome-wide SNP genotypes for about three fifths of the roughly 670 donors were used, and that subset was treated as a discovery cohort. All discovery cohort repertoires had been generated using a single sequencing platform. HLA typing covered class I and class II loci at four-digit resolution. Typing coverage differed by locus: A, B, C, DRB1 and DQB1 were typed in about 620-630 donors, DQA1 in around 500, DPA1 in around 600, and DPB1 in roughly 470. About 5 DR-DQ haplotypes were handled as single units for association and clustering, since linkage in the cohort was strong. Across 398 genotyped donors of the cohort, an average of roughly 250,000 unique TCR beta nucleotide sequences per donor were sequenced, and roughly a sixth of those sequences were non-productive. General study outcomes and caveats: In a later analysis, most CMV-associated TCR beta chains were found to appear HLA-restricted, with HLA associations seemingly driven largely by CMV exposure. A cluster of highly shared sequence variants was judged likely to represent a technical artifact of the sequencing pipeline. In a later analysis, HLA-associated TCR beta chains were found to be more clonally expanded and to have lower generation probabilities than equally common non-associated chains. A total of roughly 160 TCR beta chains were listed by the study as associated with cytomegalovirus. In a later genetic analysis, a missense DCLRE1C variant was associated with V-gene and J-gene trimming of TCR beta chains, and the association was replicated in an independent cohort. Cytomegalovirus status was reported to be diagnosed by the classifier with high specificity and sensitivity in both the original and validation cohorts. CMV serostatus was the only immune exposure information available for the cohort. When HLA alleles, especially DR and DQ, strongly co-occurred, TCR associations were difficult to assign to individual alleles. According to a later genetic analysis, donors in an Asian-associated ancestry cluster had fewer N-insertions in productive TCRs than the approximately 700-donor mean. Around 16 rarely observed V segments, including chromosome 9 orphons, were excluded from the earlier analysis of about 600 of the donors because counts were too low. Sequencing depth was assumed to be roughly uniform across donors in the presence/absence analyses, though that assumption may not hold. A few of the identified cytomegalovirus-associated TCR beta chains were confirmed in vitro to be specific for cytomegalovirus antigens. At a false discovery rate of 0.05, a later analysis linked 15,000 to 20,000 TCR beta sequences to specific HLA alleles. The cohort was sequenced for TCR beta chains only, and without alpha or paired-chain data the features that could be detected were limited. An earlier analysis of approximately 540 of the donors showed that most TCR beta V segments appeared in productive rearrangements either about 87% or about 30% of the time, which broadly matched IMGT annotations. In a later analysis, several top co-occurrence clusters were reported to appear linked to parvovirus B19, influenza, CMV and Epstein-Barr virus. Because some donors lacked HLA typing at each locus, the association tests relied only on the typed subset. A further reported finding was that TCR beta sequences accurately predicted the HLA-A and HLA-B alleles for most subjects in the first cohort. Across donors, most TCR sequences were observed very rarely, whereas some public TCRs were present in many individuals. According to a later analysis, TCR association rates differed among HLA loci, with DRB1 alleles showing the most associated TCRs and HLA-C alleles showing the fewest. Correlated functional status among segregating V segments might reflect linkage disequilibrium, but an unknown experimental factor could not be ruled out. Because the 87-base-pair reads could not distinguish some IMGT-functional V segments, including TRBV6-2 and TRBV6-3, those segments were excluded. It was suggested by the authors that the approach could potentially be generalized to other disease states and immunological phenotypes.

The cohort comprised hundreds of healthy bone marrow donors. Cohort members were all nominally healthy when sampled, although unrecorded immune exposures were likely present. The donor tested CMV seropositive and was one of the 289 seropositive cohort members. A peripheral blood sample was collected from each donor, and TCR beta sequencing was performed on peripheral blood mononuclear cells. The Qiagen DNeasy Blood Extraction Kit was used to extract genomic DNA from the blood cell samples. Library preparation employed the immunoSEQ multiplex PCR assay. A mixture of 60 forward primers for TCR Vbeta segments and 13 reverse primers for TCR Jbeta segments was used in the multiplex PCR. The CDR3 region of rearranged TCR beta genes was amplified from genomic DNA with a multiplex PCR assay. The amplified TCR beta libraries were sequenced on the Illumina HiSeq System as 87-base-pair reads. Per the source publication's procedure: Across the 666 repertoires, a later analysis counted 78 million or so unique TCR beta chains, roughly 11 million of which were shared by at least two donors. A nearest-neighbor algorithm error-corrected the raw reads and collapsed the reads into unique sequences, merging closely related sequences to remove PCR and sequencing errors. V, D and J gene segments were assigned by aligning CDR3 sequences to IMGT reference sequences. For a sequence to be retained, a match of at least six nucleotides to both a V gene segment and a J gene segment was required. A rearrangement counted as productive if the CDR3 had no stop codons and remained in frame with V and J, and every other rearrangement counted as non-productive. Following IMGT convention, CDR3 was defined as the stretch from the second conserved V-encoded cysteine to the conserved J-encoded phenylalanine. The earlier analysis of 500 to 600 of the donors excluded sequences that lacked an unambiguous match to a single V gene segment. In an earlier analysis of approximately 590 of the donors, V segments were called functional above 56.7% productive rearrangements and were called segregating when the between-donor standard deviation exceeded 5%. To diagnose cytomegalovirus status from the catalog of TCR beta chain sequences, a statistical classification framework was built. V and J gene assignment, in a later analysis, came from comparing TCR nucleotide sequences with IMGT/GENE-DB human TR gene sequences. In a later analysis, CDR3 sequences and most-parsimonious VDJ recombination scenarios were assigned using the TCRdist pipeline. In a later analysis, every TCR beta chain was defined by the combination of its CDR3 amino acid sequence and its V-gene family, and reads without a unique V-gene family were dropped. As a way to deal with suspected cross-contamination and a sequencing artifact, a later analysis dropped hundreds of nucleotide sequences that were highly shared and had low generation probability. In a later analysis, a clonal expansion index was calculated for each public chain from normalized within-repertoire ranks of inferred template counts. In a later analysis, generation probabilities were computed with a VDJ recombination model fitted to out-of-frame rearrangements, and the resulting probabilities were checked against IGoR. Hypergeometric tests were used in a later analysis to score TCR-TCR, TCR-HLA and TCR-CMV co-occurrence, with a repertoire-size bias correction applied to the TCR pairs. To estimate false discovery rates, a later analysis permuted the HLA or CMV assignments 20 times. A later analysis grouped co-occurring TCRs with DBSCAN, adding TCRdist sequence similarity when clustering within HLA-allele-positive subsets. Repertoires with fewer than 30,000 or more than 120,000 public chains were left out of co-occurrence clustering, as were five repertoires with anomalous nucleotide sharing. As stored in TCRdb, this immuneACCESS dataset retains in-frame rearrangements with V and J assigned. A fraction of the clones does not appear; measured against another copy, unresolved V genes explain less than half of the discrepancy, and the remainder lacks a known reason. That table supplies the V and J calls and clone size; D and trimming were determined from the DNA. The sample's own table lists around 100,000 clones. Together, the top ten hold 6.5% to 7% of the sample.

Regarding this clone: The antigen it recognizes is unknown.

The CDR3 runs 18 residues from the cysteine to the phenylalanine. CDR3 DNA is the only sequence kept; it has 54 bases, read in frame from the first base. According to the germline V gene, CDR1 reads LGHNA and CDR2 reads YSLEER. V ends up 0 bases short and J 3 bases short, with an unmatched junction base count of 11. The sequencing input was PBMCs. The clonotype was recovered from a man in his forties or fifties in good health and CMV-seropositive. The rearranged chain carries TRBV4-3 and TRBJ1-1, with 9 bases aligning to TRBD1. The CDR3 region has the sequence CASSQELGGTGLYTEAFF. The DNA sequence follows: TGCGCCAGCAGCCAAGAATTAGGGGGGACAGGGCTGTACACTGAAGCTTTCTTT.